This T cell receptor beta chain appears in the sequencing data of a study of OX40 agonist ivuxolimab in advanced cancers. Background on the study: Dose-escalation patients' cancers were hepatocellular carcinoma, melanoma, renal cell or head and neck cancer. Study results and caveats: Expanded clones were, on average, more numerous among CD8+ T cells than CD4+. Clonal expansion was among the lowest in partial responders at 0.1-3.0 mg/kg, especially CD8+. Blood T cells, both CD4+ and CD8+, expanded clonally by week 6 at 0.1 to 3.0 mg/kg.

The V gene lost 1 base and the J gene lost 4 bases, with 14 bases spanning the gap. This CDR3 is built from 15 residues. CDR1 and CDR2 (germline): SGHDT, YYEEEE. Regarding this clone: Its target is unknown.

The table came from immunoSEQ multiplex PCR; TCRdb's copy has only in-frame clones and leaves some out. The data contain tens of thousands of clones, approximately 86% of them singletons. Sample: CD4+ or CD8+ T cells sorted from blood, taken in a trial of the OX40 agonist ivuxolimab. The source is an adult with an advanced solid tumor such as melanoma, head and neck, liver or kidney cancer. This chain connects TRBV5-6 to TRBJ2-5; perhaps TRBD1 as D (6 bases). This CDR3 reads CASSLSRGHRETQYF. CDR3 coding DNA: TGTGCCAGCAGCTTGTCCCGGGGACACCGAGAGACCCAGTACTTC.